What follows is one T cell receptor beta chain and its context. Its antigen specificity is not known. No base qualities exist here, and no much larger clone lies one base off it. The sample is drawn from a study of CD8+ T cells in alopecia areata (dated by TCRdb to between 2017 and 2018). Regarding the study in general: The treated patients, all with moderate-to-severe alopecia areata, were enrolled in an open-label pilot trial of oral tofacitinib given at 5 to 10 mg twice daily. Scalp clonality was compared among normal scalp (n=4), patchy alopecia areata scalp (n=8), and alopecia totalis/universalis scalp (n=8). Disease severity in treated patients was measured with the SALT score, which quantifies the percentage of affected scalp surface area. RNA came from the PAXgene miRNA kit for fixed scalp, the miRNeasy kit for PBMCs, and the RNeasy kit for mouse skin. To study T cell clonal expansion in alopecia areata, the researchers applied high-throughput TCRbeta sequencing to both the C3H/HeJ mouse model and human patients. Tofacitinib was given for 6 to 18 months, followed by 6 months of follow-up off drug to assess delayed response and recurrence. TCRbeta CDR3 regions were amplified by immunoSEQ multiplex PCR using 35 Vbeta forward and 13 Jbeta reverse primers. Biopsies were taken from tofacitinib-treated patients at baseline and again at 4 and 24 weeks into treatment, and several of those patients also had a later scalp biopsy. On the human side, TCRbeta sequencing was run on scalp tissue and on sorted CD4+ and CD8+ peripheral blood T cells from healthy controls and from alopecia areata patients with either patchy or totalis/universalis disease.

Results and caveats for the whole study, not just this receptor: Scalp TCR repertoire analysis is complicated because resident alphabeta T cells in normal human skin are also sequenced, whereas mouse skin is dominated by gammadelta T cells. Because the treated cohort was small and had just a single nonresponder, larger studies are needed to establish links between baseline CD8+ expansion and response. TCR sequences shared between patients were less clear than in mice, possibly partly because of HLA diversity in the patient population. Tofacitinib significantly decreased scalp clonality and the number of expanded CD8+ clones among the top 100 scalp clones. Higher clonality and more expanded CD8+ clones were observed in lesional scalp than in normal scalp, particularly in alopecia totalis/universalis, a finding suggestive of antigenic drive. During tofacitinib treatment, many expanded lesional clones remained in scalp and blood, and this persistence may partly explain relapse after treatment is stopped.

CDR1 is given as MNHEY and CDR2 as SVGAGI, both from the germline V gene. Trimming at the junction amounts to 9 bases on V and 0 bases on J, and the germline ends lie 11 bases apart. The CDR3 runs 13 amino acids, cysteine and phenylalanine included. Of all the DNA, just the CDR3 is kept, 39 bases in frame from base 1. The label giving this sample's time point can be read as: around 26 weeks on oral tofacitinib. Reading the label with the study, this specimen's treatment or condition is: oral pan-JAK inhibitor, 5-10 mg twice daily. Peripheral blood and lesional scalp punch biopsies were obtained from patients with alopecia areata. PBMCs were isolated by density centrifugation and stained for CD3, CD4 and CD8, after which CD4+ and CD8+ T cells were sorted on a FACSAria. To prepare the library, the immunoSEQ multiplex PCR assay was applied. RNA was extracted from all samples and reverse transcribed into cDNA, which served as template for TCR sequencing. SuperScript III was used to make first-strand cDNA, primed with a 2:1 mix of oligo-dT and random hexamers. A synthetic immune receptor repertoire was used to gauge amplification bias, and whatever bias remained was removed computationally. Per the source publication's procedure: After raw reads were preprocessed to remove errors, the CDR3 was defined following IMGT conventions as running from the conserved cysteine to phenylalanine. To get clonality, Shannon entropy was normalized by log2 of the number of productive unique TCRs and the result was subtracted from 1. Whether each scalp clone was CD4 or CD8 was inferred by checking scalp TCRbeta sequences against the CD4 and CD8 repertoires from sorted blood. Entries here come from immuneACCESS through TCRdb and include only in-frame sequences with V and J called. Some clones fail to appear in such tables; in the studies checked, an unresolved V gene covers under half of the shortfall, and the cause of the remainder is unknown. V and J calls and clone size are given by that table; D and trimming were obtained from the DNA. The sample profile shows about 200,000 clones; about 62% of them were found once. Of the sample, about 5.5% is held by the ten largest clones.

The chain is made from TRBV6-5 and TRBJ1-1, with no reliable assignment of the D segment. Sequencing was performed on CD4+ T cells sorted from blood, taken at week 24, from a patient treated with tofacitinib. The TCR sequence derives from a human donor with alopecia areata. The DNA is TGTGCCAGTGTTCGGGCAGTGAACACTGAAGCTTTCTTT. It encodes CASVRAVNTEAFF.